This T cell receptor beta chain was identified during a study of T-cell reconstitution after alpha-beta-depleted transplantation in children (TCRdb year 2016). A note on the overall study: Using TCR repertoire profiling, the study quantitatively followed how T-cell immune reconstitution unfolded in children after TCRalphabeta/CD19-depleted allogeneic hematopoietic cell transplantation.

Library preparation was by PCR. TCRdb names Illumina HiSeq 2500 as the instrument used. TCR library preparation used molecular barcoding, with unique molecular identifiers applied to normalize quantification of the TCRbeta repertoire. The public reads were quality trimmed at Q25 with fastp and then assembled into clones with MiXCR by TCRdb, keeping productive beta chains. Duplicate CDR3 protein sequences are folded into a single record with the most common DNA and genes. This sample gives 65,000 to 70,000 distinct CDR3 sequences in total; approximately 4.4% of them show up just once. The top ten clones comprise approximately 20% of the sample. Taken from cysteine to phenylalanine, the CDR3 has 14 residues. The read is trimmed to its CDR3 DNA, 42 bases read in frame from base 1. V was cut back by 6 bases and J by 3 bases, leaving a gap of 12 bases between them. The treatment or condition label, read with the paper, signifies: allogeneic hematopoietic cell transplantation with graft depleted of TCRalphabeta T cells and CD19 B cells. The children who served as transplant recipients had been given grafts of TCRalphabeta/CD19-depleted allogeneic hematopoietic cells.

Study-wide findings and limitations: The apparently early recovery of alphabetaT-cell counts about two months after transplant reportedly depended on only several hundred rapidly expanded clones that came from non-depleted graft cells. Hyperexpanded clone frequencies declined over subsequent months; after one year, T-cell counts and TCRbeta diversity were mostly attributed to newly produced T cells. The high TCRbeta diversity at day 60 in some patients was ascribed to recipient T cells and intrathymic progenitors that had survived conditioning.

This clonotype was observed many times. No cognate antigen has been identified for it. No much larger clone exists at a distance of one base, and base qualities are not known. The sequencing here drew on PBMCs, mostly from graft donor cells, taken 180 days after TCRalphabeta/CD19-depleted stem cell transplant. The receptor chain draws on TRBV12-3 or TRBV12-4 and TRBJ1-3, with TRBD1 as a weak D call on 6 bases. The receptor's source is a boy younger than two who had a stem cell transplant for acute myeloid leukemia, so the T cells may come from the graft donor. DNA sequence: TGTGCCAGCAGCGTTGGGACAAGTGGAAACACCATATATTTT. Its product reads: CASSVGTSGNTIYF.